Here is one T cell receptor (beta chain) with its context. The data were taken from a study of technical replicates of blood from a few donors. Some clones are missing from TCRdb's copy, which holds only in-frame ones; the method was immunoSEQ multiplex PCR. The sample holds more than 65,000 clones, around 97% seen once. The CDR3 runs to 18 residues. After removal of 3 bases from V and 2 bases from J, the junction contained 7 bases not matched to a gene. Germline V CDR1 and CDR2: LNHNV, YYDKDF (reference sequence). The V call is TRBV15, the J call TRBJ2-6; 10 positions agree with TRBD1. The specimen sequenced was T cells isolated from PBMCs. The TCR sequence derives from a human donor in good health. The CDR3 region has the DNA TGTGCCACCAGCAGGTCCCGGGACAGGGGCGCTGGGGCCAACGTCCTGACTTTC. This gives the protein CATSRSRDRGAGANVLTF.